Listed below are T cell receptor beta chains from one sample, sequenced in a study of blood T cell repertoires in COVID-19. This table comes from immunoSEQ multiplex PCR, and its TCRdb copy is limited to in-frame clones, with some not included. The data show over 120,000 clones, with 75% to 90% seen just once and 11% held by the top ten. The specimen was PBMCs or T cells enriched from blood (not recorded which). Receptors were obtained from a man aged 55 to 70 who had recovered from COVID-19. CDR3s include the opening cysteine and the closing phenylalanine or tryptophan. D genes are given only for firm matches. Clone size is shown for a subset of rows, as once, few, many or a class of expanded clone.

TRBD1	TRBV9	-	15	TRBJ1-2	TGTGCCAGCAGCGTAGGGACAGGGGGTACCTATGGCTACACCTTC	CASSVGTGGTYGYTF
TRBD1	TRBV18	few	13	TRBJ1-1	TGTGCCAGCTCACCCGGGACAGGGAATGAAGCTTTCTTT	CASSPGTGNEAFF
-	TRBV28	-	12	TRBJ2-7	TGTGCCGGCAGTTTGGACTACTACGAGCAGTACTTC	CAGSLDYYEQYF
TRBD1	TRBV29-1	-	11	TRBJ2-7	TGCAGCGCTAGGACAGGGACCGAGCAGTACTTC	CSARTGTEQYF
TRBD2	TRBV27	-	16	TRBJ2-7	TGTGCCAGCAGCCAATGGGGGACTAGCGGGATTACCGAGCAGTACTTC	CASSQWGTSGITEQYF
-	TRBV2	-	13	TRBJ1-1	TGTGCCAGCAGTGAAAGAGGGCACACTGAAGCTTTCTTT	CASSERGHTEAFF
TRBD1	TRBV3-1/TRBV3-2	-	13	TRBJ2-7	TGTGCCAGCAGCCGCAGGGGGTTGTACGAGCAGTACTTC	CASSRRGLYEQYF
-	TRBV15	-	14	TRBJ1-2	TGTGCCACCAGCAGAGAACGCAGGGCCGAGGGCTACACCTTC	CATSRERRAEGYTF
-	TRBV2	-	11	TRBJ1-4	TGTGCCAGCAGCCTTAATGAAAAACTGTTTTTT	CASSLNEKLFF
TRBD1	TRBV30	-	14	TRBJ2-3	TGTGCAAAAGGGGGGGACAGGGGCACAGATACGCAGTATTTT	CAKGGDRGTDTQYF
-	TRBV5-1	-	14	TRBJ2-7	TGCGCCAGCAGCCTACAGGGTATCTCCTACGAGCAGTACTTC	CASSLQGISYEQYF
-	TRBV5-4	-	15	TRBJ1-2	TGTGCCAGCAGCTTGGGCAGGGCTACTAACTATGGCTACACCTTC	CASSLGRATNYGYTF
TRBD1	TRBV6-1	few	12	TRBJ1-1	TGTGCCAGCAGTGAAGCGGACAGGGGCAAATTCTTT	CASSEADRGKFF
TRBD2	TRBV9	-	14	TRBJ2-5	TGTGCCAGCAGCCCACTCGCGGGAGGGGAGACCCAGTACTTC	CASSPLAGGETQYF
TRBD1	TRBV28	-	14	TRBJ2-7	TGTGCCAGCAGCCGCACAGGGGGCCCCGGCGAGCAGTACTTC	CASSRTGGPGEQYF
-	TRBV19	-	15	TRBJ2-7	TGTGCCAGTAGTATTGCAGCGGAGCCCACCCACGAGCAGTACTTC	CASSIAAEPTHEQYF
TRBD1	TRBV2	-	14	TRBJ1-2	TGTGCCAGCAGGCCGGGACAGACCACGGCGGGCTACACCTTC	CASRPGQTTAGYTF
-	TRBV24-1	-	12	TRBJ2-7	TGTGCCACCAGTGATACTGACAGGGAGCAGTACTTC	CATSDTDREQYF
TRBD2	TRBV27	-	13	TRBJ2-3	TGTGCCAGCAGCAAGCGGGGTTTAGGTACGCAGTATTTT	CASSKRGLGTQYF
-	TRBV29-1	-	13	TRBJ1-2	TGCAGCGCCGGACAGAATACTAACTATGGCTACACCTTC	CSAGQNTNYGYTF
-	TRBV9	once	15	TRBJ2-1	TGTGCCAGCAGCGTAGCGGGAATTACCTACAATGAGCAGTTCTTC	CASSVAGITYNEQFF
-	TRBV30	-	14	TRBJ1-1	TGTGCCTGGAGTCCCGGGGGGGGCTTTGCTGAAGCTTTCTTT	CAWSPGGGFAEAFF
TRBD1	TRBV19	-	15	TRBJ1-1	TGTGCCAGTAGTATTCACGCGACAGGGGGAACTGAAGCTTTCTTT	CASSIHATGGTEAFF
-	TRBV7-9	-	13	TRBJ1-5	TGTGCCAGCAGCCCAGGGAGCAATCAGCCCCAGCATTTT	CASSPGSNQPQHF
-	TRBV18	-	12	TRBJ1-4	TGTGCCAGCTCACGCGGGAATGAAAAACTGTTTTTT	CASSRGNEKLFF
-	TRBV18	-	14	TRBJ2-1	TGTGCCAGCTCACAGGGGGGGCTAGCTGGTGAGCAGTTCTTC	CASSQGGLAGEQFF
TRBD2	TRBV7-2	-	17	TRBJ2-3	TGTGCCAGCAGCTTAGTACCAGGACTAGCGGCAACAGATACGCAGTATTTT	CASSLVPGLAATDTQYF
-	TRBV6-5	-	15	TRBJ2-5	TGTGCCAGCAGTTACCTGGGGCGGGACGGAGAGACCCAGTACTTC	CASSYLGRDGETQYF
TRBD1	TRBV24-1	-	13	TRBJ2-7	TGTGCCACCGGGGGACAGGGGGCGGACGAGCAGTACTTC	CATGGQGADEQYF
-	TRBV7-9	-	15	TRBJ1-1	TGTGCCAGCAGCTTAGTACCGGGGAAGAACACTGAAGCTTTCTTT	CASSLVPGKNTEAFF
TRBD1	TRBV5-1	-	14	TRBJ1-5	TGCGCCAGCAGTCCTGACAGGGGGAATCAGCCCCAGCATTTT	CASSPDRGNQPQHF
TRBD2	TRBV19	-	17	TRBJ2-2	TGTGCCAGTAGAGACATCCCCGGGACTAGGAACACCGGGGAGCTGTTTTTT	CASRDIPGTRNTGELFF